The clone carrying this TCR beta chain was picked up many times. It was with unique molecular identifiers that the TCRbeta library was prepared. MiXCR, applied by TCRdb to the PCR reads, yields one record per CDR3 protein. The data show some 500,000 distinct CDR3 sequences, 30% to 35% seen once. The sample originates from a study of T-cell reconstitution after alpha-beta-depleted transplantation in children. The CDR3 loop spans 14 amino acids. Germline-derived CDR1 and CDR2 are DFQATT and SNEGSKA (reference sequence). The V and J ends lost 5 bases and 1 base, in that order; junction bases with no gene match: 5.

Sequencing was performed on PBMCs from the stem cell graft donor, taken from the stem cell graft. The sequence was obtained from a human donor who donated a stem cell graft to a child with aplastic anemia. V and J are TRBV20-1 and TRBJ1-1; 9 bases agree with TRBD1. CDR3 bases: TGCAGTGCTTTGGTGGGACAGGGGAACACTGAAGCTTTCTTT. Amino acid sequence: CSALVGQGNTEAFF.